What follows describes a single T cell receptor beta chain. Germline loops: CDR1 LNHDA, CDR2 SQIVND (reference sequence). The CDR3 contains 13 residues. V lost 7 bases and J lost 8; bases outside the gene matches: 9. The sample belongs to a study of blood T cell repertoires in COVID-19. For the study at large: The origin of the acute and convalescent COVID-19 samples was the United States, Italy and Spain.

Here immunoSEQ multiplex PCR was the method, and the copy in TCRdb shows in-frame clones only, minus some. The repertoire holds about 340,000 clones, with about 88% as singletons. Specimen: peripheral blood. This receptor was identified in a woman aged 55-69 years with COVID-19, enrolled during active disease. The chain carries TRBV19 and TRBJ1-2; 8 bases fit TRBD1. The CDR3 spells CASKDRGFYGYTF. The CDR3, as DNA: TGTGCCAGTAAAGACAGGGGATTCTACGGCTACACCTTC.